The 30 T cell receptor beta chains given below trace back to one sample, sequenced in a study of T-cell reconstitution after alpha-beta-depleted transplantation in children. It was with unique molecular identifiers that the TCRbeta library was prepared. MiXCR, applied by TCRdb to the PCR reads, yields one record per CDR3 protein. The sample includes hundreds of thousands of distinct CDR3 sequences, about 16% of them seen just once. The material was PBMCs, mostly from graft donor cells, obtained 360 days after TCRalphabeta/CD19-depleted stem cell transplant. The origin of the receptors is a male patient aged 5 to 17 who had a stem cell transplant for acute lymphoblastic leukemia, so the T cells may come from the graft donor.

Remarks on this clonotype: A much larger clone is a single base away; this may be a read error. The genes are TRBV5-5 and TRBJ2-1; D is unclear. This CDR3 contains 16 residues. Germline lookup yields CDR1 SGHKS and CDR2 YYEKEE (reference sequence). CDR3 sequence reads: CASSLEWRSSYNEQSF. CDR3 nucleotide sequence: TGTGCCAGCAGCTTGGAATGGCGTTCCTCCTACAATGAGCAGTCCTTC.

The rearrangement links TRBV29-1 to TRBJ2-1; tentatively, D is TRBD1 or TRBD2 (5 bases each). V lost 7 bases, J lost 10 bases, and 11 bases lay in between. The V gene's germline CDR1 is SQVTM and CDR2 ANQGSEA. The length of the CDR3 is 10 residues. CDR3 in DNA: TGCAGCGGGGACGATGGGGAGCAGTTCTTC. Amino acid sequence: CSGDDGEQFF.

The gene calls are TRBV9 and TRBJ2-7, with 9 positions matching TRBD1. The germline V gene encodes CDR1 SGDLS and CDR2 YYNGEE. Unmatched junction bases numbered 7, after V lost 2 bases and J lost 7 bases. This CDR3 has 14 amino acids. CDR3 coding DNA: TGTGCCAGCAGCGTTGGAACGGGGACAGGGGAGCAGTACTTC. Translating gives CASSVGTGTGEQYF.

The chain recombines TRBV7-9 with TRBJ2-3; 9 nucleotides agree with TRBD2. The CDR3 covers 17 residues. V lost 2 bases and J lost 4; bases outside the gene matches: 10. The germline V gene encodes CDR1 SEHNR and CDR2 FQNEAQ (reference sequence). CDR3 bases: TGTGCCAGCAGCTTACGTTCACAACTAGCGGGCCCAGATACGCAGTATTTT. Translation: CASSLRSQLAGPDTQYF.

A few counts support this clonotype. The V call is TRBV11-2, the J call TRBJ2-1; D not certain. Trimming removed 6 bases from V and 0 bases from J, with 12 bases in between. Germline CDR1 reads SGHAT; CDR2 reads FQNNGV. The CDR3 contains 15 residues. The CDR3 DNA is TGTGCCAGCAGGCCCGGACCCAGCTCCTACAATGAGCAGTTCTTC. Translation gives CASRPGPSSYNEQFF.

This clonotype was seen more than once but under ten times. The V gene is TRBV5-1, the J gene TRBJ2-1, with D possibly being TRBD2 (6 bases). V gave up 4 bases and J gave up 3 bases, with 20 bases separating them. The CDR3 is 17 residues long. CDR1 SGHRS and CDR2 YFSETQ come from the germline V gene. The CDR3 DNA sequence: TGCGCCAGCAGCCGGGACTTAGCCGGCCGGATCTACAATGAGCAGTTCTTC. Its translation: CASSRDLAGRIYNEQFF.

This clonotype was counted only a few times. This chain connects TRBV29-1 to TRBJ2-1, with D possibly TRBD2 on 5 matching bases. The CDR3 contains 15 residues. V was pared by 3 bases and J by 10 bases, with 22 bases between. Germline assignment: CDR1 SQVTM and CDR2 ANQGSEA. CDR3 amino acids: CSVEDFLYENEEQFF. The CDR3 DNA reads TGCAGCGTTGAGGACTTCCTATACGAAAATGAGGAGCAGTTCTTC.

The sample holds a few counts of this clonotype. The chain couples TRBV29-1 to TRBJ2-1; D remains ambiguous. The V end was cut by 6 bases, the J end by 4 bases, with 7 bases between. The CDR3 is 11 residues long. Germline V gene lookup returns CDR1 SQVTM and CDR2 ANQGSEA. The CDR3 loop is CSVNPYNEQFF. The CDR3 DNA is TGCAGCGTAAACCCGTACAATGAGCAGTTCTTC.

This clonotype occurred a few times. The CDR3: CASSGTGDNSPLHF. Written as DNA, the CDR3 is TGTGCCAGCAGCGGGACAGGGGATAATTCACCCCTCCACTTT. This chain joins TRBV2 and TRBJ1-6, with 10 bases lining up with TRBD1. V was pared by 6 bases and J by 5 bases, with 1 base of the junction left unmatched. Germline-derived CDR1 and CDR2 are SNHLY and FYNNEI. CDR3 length: 14 amino acids.

This sequence joins TRBV7-9 and TRBJ2-2; TRBD2 matches at 7 bases. Per the germline V gene, CDR1 is SEHNR and CDR2 is FQNEAQ (reference sequence). This CDR3 is built from 14 residues. V gave up 3 bases and J gave up 8 bases; unmatched junction bases: 6. The CDR3: CASSFGEGPGELFF. Here the CDR3 DNA reads TGTGCCAGCAGCTTCGGGGAGGGGCCGGGGGAGCTGTTTTTT.

The chain links TRBV27 to TRBJ2-7; TRBD1 matches at 7 bases. The junction had 6 bases not matched to a gene; V was cut back by 4 bases and J by 0 bases. The germline V gene has CDR1 MNHEY and CDR2 SMNVEV (reference sequence). The CDR3 has 15 amino acids. CDR3 loop: CASSSPGTVSYEQYF. The CDR3 DNA reads TGTGCCAGCAGTTCGCCCGGGACAGTCTCCTACGAGCAGTACTTC.

This chain uses TRBV10-3 with TRBJ1-2; 7 positions match TRBD1. The V and J ends lost 6 bases and 3 bases, in that order; junction bases with no gene match: 7. Germline CDR1 reads ENHRY; CDR2 reads SYGVKD. This CDR3 region has 14 residues. CDR3 sequence (DNA): TGTGCCATCAGCCCTACAGGGACAGACTATGGCTACACCTTC. Amino acids: CAISPTGTDYGYTF.

The chain carries TRBV4-1 and TRBJ2-7, with 13 bases fitting TRBD2. The V and J ends lost 6 bases and 1 base, in that order; junction bases with no gene match: 3. Germline V gene data show CDR1 as MGHRA and CDR2 as YSYEKL. The CDR3 spans 15 residues. This CDR3 reads CASRLAGGASYEQYF. The CDR3 region has the DNA TGCGCCAGCAGACTAGCGGGAGGGGCTTCCTACGAGCAGTACTTC.

This clonotype was observed a handful of times. V gene TRBV27 combines with J gene TRBJ2-5; D may be TRBD1 (5 bases). V dropped 1 base and J dropped 4 bases, with 7 bases sitting between them. The CDR3 is 13 amino acids. Germline V gene data show CDR1 as MNHEY and CDR2 as SMNVEV (reference sequence). CDR3 loop: CASSLYRGETQYF. The CDR3 DNA sequence: TGTGCCAGCAGTTTATATAGGGGAGAGACCCAGTACTTC.

Only a few counts were recorded for this clonotype. J is TRBJ2-5 and V is TRBV9; D is perhaps TRBD1 (6 bases). The CDR3 runs to 12 residues. The germline V gene encodes CDR1 SGDLS and CDR2 YYNGEE. V lost 3 bases to trimming and J lost 4 bases, with 7 bases between them. DNA for the CDR3: TGTGCCAGCAGCGACAGGGCAGAGACCCAGTACTTC. Protein: CASSDRAETQYF.

This clonotype was observed a few times. This chain uses TRBV20-1 with TRBJ1-1; D perhaps matches TRBD1 (5 bases). This CDR3 contains 12 residues. CDR1 is DFQATT and CDR2 is SNEGSKA in the germline V gene (reference sequence). Trimming shortened V by 5 bases and J by 1 base, and 8 bases separated the two germline ends. The CDR3 nucleotides read TGCAGTGCTGTAACAGGGAACACTGAAGCTTTCTTT. This gives the protein CSAVTGNTEAFF.

This clonotype occurred many times. The gene calls are TRBV10-3 and TRBJ2-1; 7 bases agree with TRBD1. The CDR3 spans 14 residues. The trim removed 8 bases at V and 13 bases at J, leaving 17 bases unmatched. Germline loops: CDR1 ENHRY, CDR2 SYGVKD. The CDR3 spells CAIAADRVGHGQFF. The CDR3 nucleotides read TGTGCCATCGCTGCCGACAGGGTGGGCCATGGTCAGTTCTTC.

CDR3 in amino acids: CASTQGQGAGQSSYNSPLHF. The CDR3 region has the DNA TGTGCCAGCACTCAGGGACAGGGGGCCGGTCAGAGCTCCTATAATTCACCCCTCCACTTT. V gene TRBV11-1 combines with J gene TRBJ1-6; 12 positions agree with TRBD1. CDR1 and CDR2 (germline): SGHAT, FQDESV (reference sequence). V lost 7 bases, J lost 0 bases, and 13 bases stayed unmatched. The CDR3 extends over 20 amino acids.

The chain uses TRBV20-1 and TRBJ1-2; TRBD1 agrees at 7 bases. Trimming cost V 4 bases and J 4 bases; bases outside gene matches: 12. The CDR3 length is 15 residues. Per the germline V gene, CDR1 is DFQATT and CDR2 is SNEGSKA (reference sequence). The CDR3, as DNA: TGCAGTGCTACCTTAATAATGGCAGGGGGCTATGGCTACACCTTC. Residues: CSATLIMAGGYGYTF.

This clonotype was recorded a few times. J is TRBJ2-7 and V is TRBV9; 7 bases are a match to TRBD2. Unmatched junction bases numbered 6, after V lost 4 bases and J lost 2 bases. This CDR3 contains 14 residues. Germline V gene lookup returns CDR1 SGDLS and CDR2 YYNGEE. The DNA of the CDR3 is TGTGCCAGCAGCATAACTAGCGCACCCTACGAGCAGTACTTC. Its translation: CASSITSAPYEQYF.

Of note for this clonotype: A much larger clonotype is one base distant, so this may be a read error. The chain is built from TRBV5-1 and TRBJ1-1; 9 bases align to TRBD1. There are 16 residues in the CDR3. Germline CDR1 reads SGHRS; CDR2 reads YFSETQ. In DNA, the CDR3 is TGCACCAGCAGCCCGTGGACAGGGGTTATGAACACTGAAGCTTTCTTT. Protein: CTSSPWTGVMNTEAFF.

The genes are TRBV11-1 and TRBJ2-3; D call uncertain. Deletions cut 5 bases from V and 6 bases from J, with 21 bases between. CDR3 size: 16 residues. Germline lookup yields CDR1 SGHAT and CDR2 FQDESV (reference sequence). CDR3 in DNA: TGTGCCAGCAGCAGGCGCCGCGGAGCCTTTCGGGATACGCAGTATTTT. Amino acid sequence: CASSRRRGAFRDTQYF.

The rearrangement uses TRBV3-1 and TRBJ2-5; D not certain. V was trimmed by 1 base and J by 5 bases, leaving 8 bases between them. Germline V gene data show CDR1 as LGHDT and CDR2 as YNNKEL (reference sequence). The CDR3 has 13 amino acids. CDR3 region: CASSQANYETQYF. The CDR3 DNA is TGTGCCAGCAGCCAAGCTAACTACGAGACCCAGTACTTC.

The chain couples TRBV15 to TRBJ2-2; D is possibly TRBD2 (6 bases). The V end lost 4 bases, the J end lost 6 bases, and 21 bases lay between the germline ends. The germline V gene has CDR1 LNHNV and CDR2 YYDKDF (reference sequence). The length of the CDR3 is 17 residues. The CDR3 protein is CATSTLRIKTRSGELFF. CDR3 DNA sequence: TGTGCCACCAGCACACTGAGGATCAAGACTAGATCCGGGGAGCTGTTTTTT.

The gene calls are TRBV27 and TRBJ2-1; tentative D call: TRBD2 (5 bases). Germline V gene sequence: CDR1 MNHEY, CDR2 SMNVEV (reference sequence). V dropped 3 bases and J dropped 7 bases, with 13 bases sitting between them. The CDR3 consists of 14 residues. The CDR3 loop reads CASSLLAAANEQFF. The CDR3 DNA follows: TGTGCCAGCAGTTTGCTAGCCGCCGCGAATGAGCAGTTCTTC.

The sample holds a few counts of this clonotype. V gene TRBV7-6 combines with J gene TRBJ2-2, with 8 positions matching TRBD2. Germline lookup yields CDR1 SGHVS and CDR2 FNYEAQ. This CDR3 comprises 21 residues. Unmatched junction bases numbered 19, after V lost 2 bases and J lost 2 bases. The CDR3 region has the DNA TGTGCCAGCAGCTTATGGTATAGCGGGATGTTTAGGGGGGCCAACACCGGGGAGCTGTTTTTT. The encoded protein is CASSLWYSGMFRGANTGELFF. Full variable domain (outside the CDR3, taken from reference TRBV7-6 and TRBJ2-2): GAGVSQSPRYKVTKRGQDVALRCDPISGHVSLYWYRQALGQGPEFLTYFNYEAQQDKSGLPNDRFSAERPEGSISTLTIQRTEQRDSAMYRCASSLWYSGMFRGANTGELFFGEGSRLTVL.

The rearrangement links TRBV5-1 to TRBJ2-7, with D perhaps TRBD2 (6 bases). CDR1 is SGHRS, CDR2 YFSETQ, per germline. The CDR3 loop spans 13 amino acids. V was pared by 2 bases and J by 5 bases, with 11 bases between. The CDR3 loop reads CASSFRGFHEQYF. The CDR3 nucleotides read TGCGCCAGCAGCTTTCGGGGGTTCCACGAGCAGTACTTC.

This clonotype was seen ten or more times. The chain uses TRBV6-5 and TRBJ2-1; a weak D match, TRBD2 (7 bases). Trimming stripped 1 base from V and 2 bases from J, with 18 bases between. Per germline, CDR1 MNHEY and CDR2 SVGAGI. This CDR3 is 18 amino acids long. CDR3 in DNA: TGTGCCAGCAGTTACTTAGGTGGCCCGGGGGGCGCCTACAATGAGCAGTTCTTC. Protein product: CASSYLGGPGGAYNEQFF.

This clonotype was seen a handful of times. The chain is built from TRBV5-1 and TRBJ2-3; D is unresolved. This CDR3 comprises 13 residues. The germline V and J ends were trimmed by 6 bases and 0 bases, with 8 bases remaining between them. Germline-derived CDR1 and CDR2 are SGHRS and YFSETQ. The CDR3 DNA reads TGCGCCAGCACGGCAGGAAGCACAGATACGCAGTATTTT. Translation gives CASTAGSTDTQYF.

The rearrangement uses TRBV9 and TRBJ2-3; unclear D gene. Germline CDR1 is SGDLS and CDR2 is YYNGEE. The CDR3 runs to 16 residues. The V end was cut by 0 bases, the J end by 1 base, with 12 bases between. The CDR3 protein is CASSVGPYGGTDTQYF. The CDR3 coding sequence is TGTGCCAGCAGCGTAGGTCCCTATGGGGGCACAGATACGCAGTATTTT.